These T cell receptor beta chains were read from a single sample in a study of shared clonotypes between healthy human individuals. Sequencing was performed with immunoSEQ multiplex PCR; in TCRdb, only in-frame clones are kept and a portion is missing. The sample records under 2,000,000 clones, about 95% being singletons. Sequenced: naive CD8+ T cells sorted from blood. These TCRs come from a man in his late teens or twenties in good health. The CDR3 runs from the conserved cysteine through the conserved F or W. A D gene is named only where the DNA matches it firmly. Rows give clone size only sometimes, using once, few, many, or a class for an expanded clone.

CASSFTDTQYF	TGTGCCAGCAGCTTTACAGATACGCAGTATTTT	few	-	11	TRBV11-2	TRBJ2-3
CAEWSGSGSYNEQFF	TGTGCCGAATGGTCGGGAAGTGGAAGCTACAATGAGCAGTTCTTC	once	-	15	TRBV2	TRBJ2-1
CASSFGTGVYEQYF	TGTGCCAGCAGCTTCGGGACAGGGGTCTACGAGCAGTACTTC	-	TRBD1	14	TRBV7-6	TRBJ2-7
CASSSGTSGGDLNEQFF	TGTGCCAGCAGCTCCGGGACTAGCGGGGGGGATCTCAATGAGCAGTTCTTC	-	TRBD2	17	TRBV7-8	TRBJ2-1
CASSSIGRISYEQYF	TGTGCCAGCAGTTCCATAGGACGGATTTCCTACGAGCAGTACTTC	-	-	15	TRBV27	TRBJ2-7
CAHSGAGVPEAFF	TGTGCGCACTCCGGGGCTGGGGTACCTGAAGCTTTCTTT	-	-	13	TRBV30	TRBJ1-1
CAGASWDTSYEQYF	TGTGCCGGGGCCAGTTGGGACACGTCCTACGAGCAGTACTTC	-	-	14	TRBV6-6	TRBJ2-7
CASRDRVVGTNQPQHF	TGTGCCAGCAGGGACAGGGTTGTGGGGACTAATCAGCCCCAGCATTTT	-	TRBD1	16	TRBV2	TRBJ1-5
CASSSLLAGVIDTQYF	TGTGCCAGCAGCTCATTACTAGCGGGAGTGATAGATACGCAGTATTTT	once	TRBD2	16	TRBV7-9	TRBJ2-3
CASSYTGVQETQYF	TGTGCCAGCAGCTATACAGGGGTCCAAGAGACCCAGTACTTC	once	TRBD1	14	TRBV6-1	TRBJ2-5
CASSQGDTLTDTQYF	TGCGCCAGCAGCCAAGGGGACACCCTCACAGATACGCAGTATTTT	-	-	15	TRBV4-1	TRBJ2-3
CASSQDFGAGDTQYF	TGCGCCAGCAGCCAAGATTTCGGGGCGGGAGATACGCAGTATTTT	-	-	15	TRBV4-1	TRBJ2-3
CASSLAISNTGELFF	TGTGCCAGCAGCTTAGCCATCTCGAACACCGGGGAGCTGTTTTTT	-	-	15	TRBV7-9	TRBJ2-2
CASSYSSGDKNIQYF	TGTGCCAGCAGTTACTCTTCTGGGGACAAAAACATTCAGTACTTC	-	-	15	TRBV6-7	TRBJ2-4
CASSFGTAGPQETQYF	TGTGCCAGCAGCTTTGGGACCGCGGGCCCCCAAGAGACCCAGTACTTC	-	-	16	TRBV5-6	TRBJ2-5
CASSVGTSFGGQETQYF	TGTGCCAGCAGCGTAGGGACTAGTTTTGGGGGACAAGAGACCCAGTACTTC	-	TRBD2	17	TRBV9	TRBJ2-5
CASSLGARNSNQPQHF	TGTGCCAGCAGCTTAGGGGCGCGGAATAGCAATCAGCCCCAGCATTTT	-	-	16	TRBV7-8	TRBJ1-5
CASSPLGEKLFF	TGTGCCAGCAGCCCGCTGGGGGAAAAACTGTTTTTT	-	-	12	TRBV7-9	TRBJ1-4
CASSHPPGQGDIQYF	TGTGCCAGCAGCCATCCCCCGGGACAGGGTGACATTCAGTACTTC	-	TRBD1	15	TRBV7-9	TRBJ2-4
CASSSDGLPLGPQHF	TGTGCCAGCAGTTCTGACGGGCTCCCTTTGGGGCCCCAGCATTTT	-	-	15	TRBV7-9	TRBJ1-5
CASSQLEYNEQFF	TGCGCCAGCAGCCAACTCGAATACAATGAGCAGTTCTTC	-	-	13	TRBV4-3	TRBJ2-1
CASSRTMNTEAFF	TGCGCCAGCAGCCGAACAATGAACACTGAAGCTTTCTTT	-	-	13	TRBV4-1	TRBJ1-1
CASSSSGGSYEQYF	TGTGCCAGCAGCTCTAGCGGTGGATCCTACGAGCAGTACTTC	-	TRBD2	14	TRBV7-9	TRBJ2-7
CASSPRDSRPSNQPQHF	TGTGCCAGCAGCCCGCGGGACAGTCGGCCGAGCAATCAGCCCCAGCATTTT	-	-	17	TRBV21-1	TRBJ1-5
CASSLAWDYYEQYF	TGTGCCAGCAGCTTGGCCTGGGACTACTACGAGCAGTACTTC	-	TRBD2	14	TRBV11-2	TRBJ2-7
CASSFSPGTGTYNEQFF	TGTGCCAGCAGTTTCTCCCCCGGGACAGGGACCTACAATGAGCAGTTCTTC	-	TRBD1	17	TRBV27	TRBJ2-1
CASSLALRASETDTQYF	TGTGCCAGCAGCTTAGCGCTTAGGGCTAGCGAAACAGATACGCAGTATTTT	-	-	17	TRBV13	TRBJ2-3
CASSDWEHGAFF	TGTGCCAGCAGTGACTGGGAACACGGAGCTTTCTTT	-	-	12	TRBV6-5	TRBJ1-1
CASSLGRGGSYGYTF	TGTGCCAGCAGCTTAGGCAGGGGCGGGTCCTATGGCTACACCTTC	once	-	15	TRBV13	TRBJ1-2
CASSLLSGASSYEQYF	TGTGCCAGCAGCTTATTGTCCGGCGCAAGCTCCTACGAGCAGTACTTC	few	-	16	TRBV7-8	TRBJ2-7
CASSSGGALDTQYF	TGTGCCAGCAGTAGCGGGGGGGCCTTAGATACGCAGTATTTT	-	TRBD2	14	TRBV6-1	TRBJ2-3
CAGRGSHQPQHF	TGTGCCGGGCGGGGTAGTCATCAGCCCCAGCATTTT	-	-	12	TRBV6-5	TRBJ1-5
CASSYMSTDTQYF	TGTGCCAGCAGTTATATGAGCACAGATACGCAGTATTTT	-	-	13	TRBV6-5	TRBJ2-3
CASSQVGRGAGELFF	TGCGCCAGCAGCCAAGTCGGGAGGGGCGCCGGGGAGCTGTTTTTT	once	TRBD2	15	TRBV4-3	TRBJ2-2
CASSLEVSYSGNTIYF	TGTGCCAGCAGCTTAGAGGTCTCATACTCTGGAAACACCATATATTTT	-	-	16	TRBV7-9	TRBJ1-3
CASSDVLQAPIYGYTF	TGTGCCAGCAGTGATGTCCTCCAGGCCCCAATTTATGGCTACACCTTC	-	-	16	TRBV6-1	TRBJ1-2
CSVEGTRWDTDTQYF	TGCAGCGTTGAAGGGACTAGATGGGACACAGATACGCAGTATTTT	once	TRBD2	15	TRBV29-1	TRBJ2-3
CASNGDSEMNTEAFF	TGTGCCAGCAATGGGGACAGCGAAATGAACACTGAAGCTTTCTTT	-	TRBD1	15	TRBV7-9	TRBJ1-1
CASSGHVGNEQFF	TGTGCCAGCAGCGGGCATGTGGGCAATGAGCAGTTCTTC	-	-	13	TRBV7-9	TRBJ2-1
CASSPAAGEANEQFF	TGTGCCAGCAGCCCGGCGGCCGGGGAAGCTAATGAGCAGTTCTTC	-	-	15	TRBV7-9	TRBJ2-1
CASSFLSSNTGELFF	TGCGCCAGCAGCTTTCTCAGCTCGAACACCGGGGAGCTGTTTTTT	once	-	15	TRBV5-1	TRBJ2-2
CASSFLVSTDTQYF	TGTGCCAGCAGCTTTCTAGTTTCCACAGATACGCAGTATTTT	-	-	14	TRBV6-5	TRBJ2-3
CASIGETGGAGPKYNEQFF	TGTGCCAGCATCGGGGAGACAGGGGGCGCAGGGCCGAAATACAATGAGCAGTTCTTC	-	TRBD1	19	TRBV2	TRBJ2-1
CASSYSGDTQYF	TGTGCCAGCAGTTACTCAGGAGATACGCAGTATTTT	few	-	12	TRBV6-5	TRBJ2-3
CASSLDPAGGNTQYF	TGTGCCAGCAGCTTAGATCCCGCGGGGGGGAATACGCAGTATTTT	-	TRBD2	15	TRBV11-2	TRBJ2-3
CASTLDTYSNQPQHF	TGTGCCAGTACCCTGGACACCTATAGCAATCAGCCCCAGCATTTT	once	-	15	TRBV19	TRBJ1-5
CASSLVIGVLGTEAFF	TGTGCCAGCAGCTTAGTGATCGGGGTCTTGGGCACTGAAGCTTTCTTT	-	-	16	TRBV7-9	TRBJ1-1
CASSLGRIYGYTF	TGTGCCAGCAGCTTGGGGCGGATATATGGCTACACCTTC	-	-	13	TRBV11-2	TRBJ1-2
CSVVGRNTDTQYF	TGCAGCGTTGTCGGCCGAAACACAGATACGCAGTATTTT	-	-	13	TRBV29-1	TRBJ2-3
CASSLSKGTDTQYF	TGCGCCAGCAGCCTTAGCAAGGGCACAGATACGCAGTATTTT	-	-	14	TRBV4-1	TRBJ2-3
CASSFGDTEAFF	TGTGCCAGCAGCTTTGGAGACACTGAAGCTTTCTTT	-	-	12	TRBV7-9	TRBJ1-1